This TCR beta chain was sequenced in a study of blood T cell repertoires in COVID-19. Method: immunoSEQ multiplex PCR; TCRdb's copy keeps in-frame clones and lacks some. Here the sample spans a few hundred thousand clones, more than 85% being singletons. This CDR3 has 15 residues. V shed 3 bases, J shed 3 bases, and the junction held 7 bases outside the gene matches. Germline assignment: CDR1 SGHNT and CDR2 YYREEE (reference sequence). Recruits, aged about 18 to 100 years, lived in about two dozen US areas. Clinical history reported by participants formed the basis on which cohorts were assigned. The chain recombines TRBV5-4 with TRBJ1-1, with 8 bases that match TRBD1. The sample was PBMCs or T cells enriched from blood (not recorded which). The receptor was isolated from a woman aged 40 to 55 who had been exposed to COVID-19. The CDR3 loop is CASSSRTGTYTEAFF. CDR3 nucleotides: TGTGCCAGCAGCTCGCGGACAGGGACATACACTGAAGCTTTCTTT.